This note documents a single T cell receptor beta chain sequence. Antigen specificity is unknown. The CDR3 end lies 3 residues beyond the end of the read and is filled in from the germline J gene. This entry belongs to a study of T cells in women clearing cervical HPV infection. Study-level background: Case blood drawn at lesion detection; control blood after infection cleared. For cases, blood was sampled a median around 150 days after lesion detection, interquartile range roughly 85 to 220 days.

Study results and caveats: TRBV6-7 relative abundance averaged approximately 0.11% in cases and 0.15% to 0.2% in controls.

The CDR3 length is 14 residues. Germline CDR1 is SNHLY and CDR2 is FYNNEI. V shed 6 bases and J 6 bases; nucleotides not matched to a gene: 5. immunoSEQ multiplex PCR used an average of roughly 1,100 ng genomic DNA. TCRdb's copy holds only in-frame clones and misses some; the assay was immunoSEQ multiplex PCR. The sample has under 40,000 clones; the top ten hold roughly 6%. This receptor was identified in a woman between 18 and 70 years old with a cervical HPV16 infection that either progressed to CIN3+ or cleared (not recorded which). Input material: blood buffy coat. The chain recombines TRBV2 with TRBJ2-1; 10 nucleotides agree with TRBD2. The CDR3 DNA, read in part, is TGTGCCAGCAGCACTAGCGGGGACGGCAATGAG. This encodes CASSTSGDGNE. The entire CDR3 reads CASSTSGDGNEQFF.